This TCR beta chain was observed in a study of CD8 T cells in Susac syndrome. CDR1 and CDR2 (germline): LGHDT, YNNKEL (reference sequence). There are 14 residues in the CDR3. The ends lost 4 bases at V and 6 bases at J; junction bases unmatched: 7. When the RNA was reverse transcribed, random hexamers were used with an input of 0.5 to 1 ug. Each CDR3 protein gets one entry after TCRdb re-called the immunoSEQ multiplex PCR reads with MiXCR. The table records about 200,000 distinct CDR3 sequences, roughly 95% of them present only once. V is TRBV3-1 and J is TRBJ2-3; the match to TRBD1 covers 7 bases. Sequencing was performed on CD4+ T cells from PBMCs. This TCR came from a human donor in good health. CDR3 coding DNA: TGTGCCAGCAGCCCGGTGGGACAGCACGATACGCAGTATTTT. Residues: CASSPVGQHDTQYF.